The 29 T cell receptor beta chains below were found in one sample sequenced in a study of T cell clonality in common variable immunodeficiency. Sequenced by immunoSEQ multiplex PCR; TCRdb stores in-frame clones only, minus some. Listed for the sample are 55,000 to 65,000 clones, none seen a single time. The specimen sequenced was peripheral blood mononuclear cells. The source of these receptors is a person aged 18 to 75 in good health.

This clone showed up many times. The DNA ends 3 residues before the CDR3 does, and the rest of the CDR3 is filled in from the germline J gene. The rearrangement uses TRBV19 and TRBJ2-2, with D uncertain. V was shortened by 0 bases and J by 5 bases, with 4 bases between the two germline ends. This CDR3 is built from 13 residues. Germline V gene sequence: CDR1 LNHDA, CDR2 SQIVND (reference sequence). Partial CDR3 DNA: TGTGCCAGTAGTATAGAAGGGACCGGGGAG. Translation: CASSIEGTGE. The entire CDR3 reads CASSIEGTGELFF.

Ten or more counts support this clone. It may be a read error: a sequence one base away is much more abundant. The CDR3 end lies 3 residues beyond the end of the read and is filled in from the germline J gene. The rearrangement links TRBV11-1 to TRBJ2-5; D perhaps matches TRBD1 (5 bases). The length of the CDR3 is 14 residues. Per the germline V gene, CDR1 is SGHAT and CDR2 is FQDESV (reference sequence). V shed 3 bases and J shed 0 bases, with 8 bases lying between them. The DNA read from the CDR3 is TGTGCCAGCAGCTTGGCAGGGAACCAAGAGACC. Amino acids: CASSLAGNQET. The whole CDR3 protein is CASSLAGNQETQYF.

The sample holds many counts of this clone. One junction end disagrees with the germline gene, perhaps due to a read error. The sequenced fragment ends 3 residues before the CDR3 boundary, so the rest is inferred from the germline J gene. The rearrangement joins TRBV7-7 to TRBJ2-7, with D possibly being TRBD1 (5 bases). Germline V gene data show CDR1 as SSHAT and CDR2 as FNYEAQ (reference sequence). The CDR3 consists of 14 residues. CDR3 bases read: TGTGCTAGCAGCCCGAGTTCAGGGTTCAACGAG. Translation: CASSPSSGFNE. The full-length CDR3 reads as CASSPSSGFNEQYF.

This clone occurred many times. The CDR3 end is not reached by the read, which stops 3 residues before it; the germline J gene fills it in. The gene calls are TRBV19 and TRBJ2-1, with D maybe TRBD1 (6 bases). The CDR3 totals 15 residues. V was cut by 1 base and J by 6 bases, with 13 bases left in between. Germline V CDR1 and CDR2: LNHDA, SQIVND (reference sequence). CDR3 sequence reads: CASSIVGAAGNEQFF. Incomplete CDR3 DNA: TGTGCCAGTAGTATAGTGGGGGCCGCGGGCAATGAG.

Many counts were recorded for this clone. The DNA ends 3 residues before the CDR3 does, and the rest of the CDR3 is filled in from the germline J gene. The V call is TRBV7-2, the J call TRBJ2-7; D remains unclear. Deletions cut 4 bases from V and 4 bases from J, with 11 bases between. Germline V gene data show CDR1 as SGHTA and CDR2 as FQGNSA. The CDR3 is 13 residues long. The CDR3 bases that were read are TGTGCCAGCAGCTCGCCCCCGGGTTACGAG. It codes for CASSSPPGYE. The complete CDR3 sequence is CASSSPPGYEQYF.

The sample holds many counts of this clone. The read ends 3 residues early relative to the CDR3; the germline J gene fills the gap. The chain combines TRBV18 with TRBJ2-3; no definite D call. This CDR3 region has 13 residues. Germline assignment: CDR1 KGHSH and CDR2 LQKENI. The V end lost 5 bases, the J end lost 6 bases, and 12 bases lay between the germline ends. The CDR3 is CASSVTRGDTQYF. Incomplete CDR3 DNA: TGTGCCAGCTCAGTCACACGCGGCGATACG.

Points on this clone: The same CDR3 can be traced to other DNA sequences in this sample. The sequenced CDR3 bases are TGTGCCAGCCGGGACTTCTTGACAGATACG. As protein: CASRDFLTDT. In full, the CDR3 reads CASRDFLTDTQYF. The V and J genes are TRBV19 and TRBJ2-3; the D gene is possibly TRBD2 (6 bases). The read terminates 3 residues ahead of where the CDR3 ends, so the germline J gene completes it. Germline V gives CDR1 LNHDA, CDR2 SQIVND (reference sequence). V was shortened by 9 bases and J by 3 bases, with 13 bases between the two germline ends. The CDR3 covers 13 residues.

This clone was observed at least ten times. The CDR3 extends 3 residues past the end of the read, so its final part is completed from the germline J gene. This chain links TRBV28 with TRBJ2-1; possibly TRBD2 for D (6 bases). The germline gives CDR1 MDHEN, CDR2 SYDVKM. Trimming removed 7 bases from V and 6 bases from J, with 13 bases in between. The CDR3 covers 13 residues. The DNA read from the CDR3 is TGTGCCAGCACCCGGGCGGGGCTCAATGAG. Amino acid sequence: CASTRAGLNE. The complete CDR3 protein is CASTRAGLNEQFF.

Many counts were recorded for this clone. The DNA ends 3 residues before the CDR3 does, and the rest of the CDR3 is filled in from the germline J gene. The J gene is TRBJ2-3, the V gene TRBV20-1, with 10 bases matching TRBD1. CDR1 and CDR2 from the germline V gene are DFQATT and SNEGSKA (reference sequence). J gave up 6 bases and V 6 bases, and 12 bases lay outside the gene matches. The CDR3 covers 15 residues. CDR3 sequence: CSAPHPGQGLDTQYF. The sequenced part of the CDR3 DNA is TGCAGTGCCCCTCATCCGGGACAGGGGCTGGATACG.

This clone came up many times. The CDR3 goes on 3 residues after the read ends, and that part is filled in from the germline J gene. This rearrangement joins TRBV6-2 or TRBV6-3 to TRBJ2-1; 9 bases align to TRBD2. Germline-derived CDR1 and CDR2 are MNHEY and SVGEGT. Trimming cost V 8 bases and J 5 bases; bases outside gene matches: 10. The CDR3 is 15 amino acids. Partial CDR3 DNA: TGTGCCAGCCTGAAACCGGGACTAGCTCACAATGAG. It yields the protein CASLKPGLAHNE. Given in full, the CDR3 is CASLKPGLAHNEQFF.

This clone was detected ten times or more. Sequencing ends 3 residues short of the CDR3 end; the germline J gene provides the rest. The chain links TRBV13 to TRBJ2-6, with D perhaps TRBD1 (6 bases). Trimming removed 4 bases at V and 1 base at J, with 11 bases between. Per germline, CDR1 PRHDT and CDR2 FYEKMQ (reference sequence). The CDR3 contains 16 residues. The sequenced CDR3 bases are TGTGCCAGCAGCTCCAGACAGGTGTCTGGGGCCAACGTC. This encodes CASSSRQVSGANV. The whole CDR3 sequence reads CASSSRQVSGANVLTF.

This clone was recorded many times. The CDR3 extends 3 residues past the end of the read, so its final part is completed from the germline J gene. The chain is built from TRBV2 and TRBJ1-6; D not certain. This CDR3 is built from 16 residues. The V end was cut by 5 bases, the J end by 0 bases, with 11 bases between. Germline V gene data show CDR1 as SNHLY and CDR2 as FYNNEI. The sequenced part of the CDR3 DNA is TGTGCCAGCAGTCCGCGGTTGAGCTCCTATAATTCACCC. It translates to CASSPRLSSYNSP. The CDR3, in full, reads CASSPRLSSYNSPLHF.

In its sample, this clone was seen many times. The sequence runs out 3 residues before the end of the CDR3; the remainder is reconstructed from the germline J gene. The genes are TRBV30 and TRBJ2-3; 9 bases fit TRBD2. This CDR3 has 15 residues. The V and J ends lost 3 bases and 1 base, in that order; junction bases with no gene match: 5. The germline CDR1 and CDR2 sequences are GTSNPN and SVGIG (reference sequence). The part of the CDR3 DNA that was read is TGTGCCTGGAGCCTAGTAGCGGGGGGCACAGATACG. It specifies CAWSLVAGGTDT. The full CDR3 protein is CAWSLVAGGTDTQYF.

This clone has at least ten counts. Read coverage stops 3 residues before the CDR3 terminus; the germline J gene supplies the remainder. This chain uses TRBV5-1 with TRBJ2-1; TRBD2 matches 10 bases. The germline gives CDR1 SGHRS, CDR2 YFSETQ. Losses at the gene ends were 1 base for V and 8 bases for J; bases not matched to a gene: 6. The CDR3 has 15 amino acids. The covered CDR3 bases are TGCGCCAGCAGCTTGCAGGCTAGCGGGAGCGATGAG. It specifies CASSLQASGSDE. The complete CDR3 reads CASSLQASGSDEQFF.

This clone was observed many times. Coverage ceases 3 residues before the CDR3 finishes, and the germline J gene fills in the end. This chain uses TRBV7-2 with TRBJ2-4; TRBD2 matches at 7 bases. The V and J ends lost 1 base and 5 bases, in that order; junction bases with no gene match: 5. CDR1 is SGHTA and CDR2 is FQGNSA in the germline V gene. The CDR3 runs to 15 residues. CDR3 sequence reads: CASSLGLAVQNIQYF. CDR3 DNA, as far as it was read: TGTGCCAGCAGCTTAGGCCTAGCGGTACAAAACATT. The full variable domain, completed using reference TRBV7-2 and TRBJ2-4, is GAGVSQSPSNKVTEKGKDVELRCDPISGHTALYWYRQSLGQGLEFLIYFQGNSAPDKSGLPSDRFSAERTGGSVSTLTIQRTQQEDSAVYLCASSLGLAVQNIQYFGAGTRLSVL.

This clone was recorded many times. The read is 3 residues too short to cover the CDR3 end, so that end is filled in from the germline J gene. The chain couples TRBV2 to TRBJ2-1; D may be TRBD2 (6 bases). This CDR3 is built from 13 residues. Germline V CDR1 and CDR2: SNHLY, FYNNEI. Trimming cost V 8 bases and J 0 bases, with 8 bases left between them. CDR3 loop: CASAGSSYNEQFF. Incomplete CDR3 DNA: TGTGCCAGCGCGGGGAGCTCCTACAATGAG.

This clone was recorded many times. Coverage ceases 3 residues before the CDR3 finishes, and the germline J gene fills in the end. This sequence joins TRBV5-1 and TRBJ2-7; 14 bases are shared with TRBD2. V gave up 0 bases and J gave up 3 bases; unmatched junction bases: 8. The CDR3 runs 18 residues. Germline V gives CDR1 SGHRS, CDR2 YFSETQ. The covered CDR3 bases are TGCGCCAGCAGCTTGGTAGAGGGACTAGCGGGAGAGGTCTACGAG. Protein: CASSLVEGLAGEVYE. The entire CDR3 protein is CASSLVEGLAGEVYEQYF.

This clone came up many times. Read data end 3 residues before the CDR3 end; the end is taken from the germline J gene. V usage is TRBV2 and J usage is TRBJ1-2; the D gene is possibly TRBD1 (6 bases). Germline V gene lookup returns CDR1 SNHLY and CDR2 FYNNEI. CDR3 length equals 15 residues. The CDR3 bases that were read are TGTGCCAGCAGTGCGTCCTTAGACAGCCAGGGGGGC. Translating it yields CASSASLDSQGG. From start to end, the CDR3 is CASSASLDSQGGYTF.

Concerning this clone: Coverage ceases 3 residues before the CDR3 finishes, and the germline J gene fills in the end. This chain joins TRBV7-9 and TRBJ2-3, with D unresolved. From germline, CDR1 is SEHNR and CDR2 FQNEAQ (reference sequence). There are 14 residues in the CDR3. Trimming removed 1 base from V and 0 bases from J, with 5 bases in between. This CDR3 reads CASSLVSSTDTQYF. CDR3 DNA (partial): TGTGCCAGCAGCTTAGTAAGCAGCACAGATACG.

This clone was counted a few times. The sequenced fragment ends 3 residues before the CDR3 boundary, so the rest is inferred from the germline J gene. The V and J genes are TRBV7-3 and TRBJ1-1; TRBD1 might be the D (5 bases). CDR3 length: 16 amino acids. Germline-derived CDR1 and CDR2 are SGHTA and FQGTGA. CDR3 bases read: TGTGCCAGCAGCTTCGGGACTAGCGGGAGCACAGATACG. Its translation is CASSFGTSGSTDT. The entire CDR3 is CASSFGTSGSTDTAFF.

This clone was detected many times. Read sequence stops 3 residues before the CDR3 end, and the germline J gene provides the missing end. The V call is TRBV20-1, the J call TRBJ2-2; 7 bases map to TRBD2. V shed 1 base, J shed 4 bases, and the junction held 12 bases outside the gene matches. The germline CDR1 and CDR2 sequences are DFQATT and SNEGSKA (reference sequence). The CDR3 is made up of 17 amino acids. CDR3: CSARARREPGRTGELFF. CDR3 DNA (partial): TGCAGTGCTAGAGCCCGGCGGGAGCCCGGCCGCACCGGGGAG.

This clone was counted many times. The CDR3 goes on 3 residues after the read ends, and that part is filled in from the germline J gene. The chain recombines TRBV18 with TRBJ2-1; no clear D gene. The CDR3 extends over 12 amino acids. V dropped 6 bases and J dropped 7 bases, with 10 bases sitting between them. CDR1 and CDR2 from the germline V gene are KGHSH and LQKENI. The CDR3 protein is CASSGVRNEQFF. Partial CDR3 DNA: TGTGCCAGCTCGGGCGTCAGGAATGAG.

In this sample, this clone turned up many times. The read terminates 3 residues ahead of where the CDR3 ends, so the germline J gene completes it. The chain combines TRBV5-1 with TRBJ1-1, with D possibly matching TRBD1 (6 bases). Trimming removed 3 bases from V and 6 bases from J, with 12 bases in between. This CDR3 spans 13 amino acids. Germline V gene data show CDR1 as SGHRS and CDR2 as YFSETQ. The DNA read from the CDR3 is TGCGCCAGCAGCTCTACATCAGGGGCTGAA. Translated: CASSSTSGAE. The CDR3 as a whole reads CASSSTSGAEAFF.

This clone appeared many times. The read ends 3 residues early relative to the CDR3; the germline J gene fills the gap. This same CDR3 is encoded by further DNA sequences in the sample. V is TRBV9 and J is TRBJ2-7; 9 nucleotides line up with TRBD2. Trimming cost V 0 bases and J 4 bases; bases outside gene matches: 2. The CDR3 is 14 amino acids. Germline assignment: CDR1 SGDLS and CDR2 YYNGEE. CDR3 residues: CASSVGLAGYEQYF. CDR3 DNA (partial): TGTGCCAGCAGCGTAGGTCTAGCGGGATACGAG.

The sample holds many counts of this clone. The missing CDR3 end, 3 residues past where the read stops, is filled in from the germline J gene. The rearrangement links TRBV20-1 to TRBJ2-1, with 9 bases aligning to TRBD1. This CDR3 contains 14 residues. Losses at the gene ends were 3 bases for V and 8 bases for J; bases not matched to a gene: 8. Germline lookup yields CDR1 DFQATT and CDR2 SNEGSKA (reference sequence). CDR3 DNA, as far as it was read: TGCAGTGCTAGGCGAGGACAGGGGTCCCATGAG. Translated: CSARRGQGSHE. The whole CDR3 sequence is CSARRGQGSHEQFF.

This clone was seen repeatedly, ten times or more. Coverage ceases 3 residues before the CDR3 finishes, and the germline J gene fills in the end. V and J are TRBV7-4 and TRBJ2-5, with D uncertain. The CDR3 consists of 16 residues. Germline V gives CDR1 SGHVT, CDR2 SQSDAQ. The V and J ends lost 1 base and 7 bases respectively, with 19 bases between them. The sequenced CDR3 bases are TGTGCCAGCAGCTTAGAGCTCCTCAACCCCCTGTGGACC. Its protein product is CASSLELLNPLWT. The whole CDR3 is CASSLELLNPLWTQYF.

This clone was observed at least ten times. The read ends 3 residues early relative to the CDR3; the germline J gene fills the gap. The chain couples TRBV5-1 to TRBJ2-3; 7 bases are shared with TRBD1. This CDR3 spans 14 amino acids. Germline CDR1 and CDR2: SGHRS and YFSETQ. Trimming took 2 bases from V and 6 from J; bases not matched to a gene: 6. CDR3 sequence: CASSFGQVGDTQYF. The sequenced part of the CDR3 DNA is TGCGCCAGCAGCTTTGGACAGGTCGGGGATACG.

This clone was seen many times. The CDR3 is cut off 3 residues early in the read; its end comes from the germline J gene. The chain joins TRBV5-6 to TRBJ1-6; D unresolved. Germline V gene lookup returns CDR1 SGHDT and CDR2 YYEEEE. V gave up 1 base and J gave up 4 bases, with 6 bases separating them. The CDR3 contains 14 residues. The CDR3 spells CASSLRSYNSPLHF. The covered CDR3 bases are TGTGCCAGCAGCTTGAGGTCTTATAATTCACCC. The full variable domain, completed using reference TRBV5-6 and TRBJ1-6, is DAGVTQSPTHLIKTRGQQVTLRCSPKSGHDTVSWYQQALGQGPQFIFQYYEEEERQRGNFPDRFSGHQFPNYSSELNVNALLLGDSALYLCASSLRSYNSPLHFGNGTRLTVT.

In its sample, this clone was seen many times. The CDR3 end lies 3 residues beyond the end of the read and is filled in from the germline J gene. V usage is TRBV6-2 or TRBV6-3 and J usage is TRBJ2-7, with D perhaps given as TRBD1 or TRBD2 (5 bases each). Germline assignment: CDR1 MNHEY and CDR2 SVGEGT. This CDR3 region has 14 residues. V lost 6 bases, J lost 6 bases, and 18 bases lay in between. The CDR3 DNA, read in part, is TGTGCCAGCAGCTATCAAGGAGGTCAGGGCGAG. Protein product: CASSYQGGQGE. The CDR3, in full, reads CASSYQGGQGEQYF.